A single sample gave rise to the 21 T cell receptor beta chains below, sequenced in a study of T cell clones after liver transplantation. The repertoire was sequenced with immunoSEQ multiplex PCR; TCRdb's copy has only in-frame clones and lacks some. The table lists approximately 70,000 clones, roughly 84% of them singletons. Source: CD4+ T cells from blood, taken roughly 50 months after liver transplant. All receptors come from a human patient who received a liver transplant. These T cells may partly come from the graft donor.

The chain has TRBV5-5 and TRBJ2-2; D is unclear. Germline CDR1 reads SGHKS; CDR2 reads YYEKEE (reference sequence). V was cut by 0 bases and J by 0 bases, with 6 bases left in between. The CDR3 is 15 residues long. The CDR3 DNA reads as TGTGCCAGCAGCTTGGCTGGAACGAACACCGGGGAGCTGTTTTTT. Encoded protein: CASSLAGTNTGELFF.

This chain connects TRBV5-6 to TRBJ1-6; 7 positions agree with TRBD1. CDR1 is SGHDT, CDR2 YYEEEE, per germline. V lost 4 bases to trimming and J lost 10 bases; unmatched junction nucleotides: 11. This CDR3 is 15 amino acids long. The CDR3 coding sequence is TGTGCCAGCAGCCCCCTCAGGGGGGGCGGGTCACCCCTCCACTTT. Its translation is CASSPLRGGGSPLHF. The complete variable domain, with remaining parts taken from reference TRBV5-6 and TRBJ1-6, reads DAGVTQSPTHLIKTRGQQVTLRCSPKSGHDTVSWYQQALGQGPQFIFQYYEEEERQRGNFPDRFSGHQFPNYSSELNVNALLLGDSALYLCASSPLRGGGSPLHFGNGTRLTVT.

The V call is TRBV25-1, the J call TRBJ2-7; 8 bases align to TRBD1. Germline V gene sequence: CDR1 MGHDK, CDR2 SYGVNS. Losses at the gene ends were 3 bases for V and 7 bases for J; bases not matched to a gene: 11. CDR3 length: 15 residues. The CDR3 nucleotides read TGTGCCAGCAGTGAGGCAGGGGGCGGCCCGGGTGAGCAGTACTTC. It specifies CASSEAGGGPGEQYF.

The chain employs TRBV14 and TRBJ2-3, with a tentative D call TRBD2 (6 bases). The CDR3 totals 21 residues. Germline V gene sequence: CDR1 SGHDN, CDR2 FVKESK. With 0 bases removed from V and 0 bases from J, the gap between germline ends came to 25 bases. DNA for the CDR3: TGTGCCAGCAGCCAAGATCGATGGTCGGGGGACCCTTCCCGAAGCACAGATACGCAGTATTTT. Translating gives CASSQDRWSGDPSRSTDTQYF.

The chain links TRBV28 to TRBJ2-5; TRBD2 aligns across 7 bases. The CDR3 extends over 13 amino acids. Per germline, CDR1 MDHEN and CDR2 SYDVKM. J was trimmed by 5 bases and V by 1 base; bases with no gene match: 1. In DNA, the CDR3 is TGTGCCAGCAGTTTATACGGGGGGGAGACCCAGTACTTC. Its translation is CASSLYGGETQYF.

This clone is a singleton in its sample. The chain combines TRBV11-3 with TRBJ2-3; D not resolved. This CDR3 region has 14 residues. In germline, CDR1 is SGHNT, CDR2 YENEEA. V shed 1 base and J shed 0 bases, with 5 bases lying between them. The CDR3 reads CASSLGRSTDTQYF. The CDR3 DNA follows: TGTGCCAGCAGCTTAGGTCGGAGCACAGATACGCAGTATTTT.

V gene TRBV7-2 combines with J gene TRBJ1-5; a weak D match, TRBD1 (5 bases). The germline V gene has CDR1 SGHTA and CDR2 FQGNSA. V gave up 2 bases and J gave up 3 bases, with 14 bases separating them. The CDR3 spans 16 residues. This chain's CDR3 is CASSLFYGGINQPQHF. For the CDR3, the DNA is TGTGCCAGCAGCTTATTTTACGGGGGTATCAATCAGCCCCAGCATTTT.

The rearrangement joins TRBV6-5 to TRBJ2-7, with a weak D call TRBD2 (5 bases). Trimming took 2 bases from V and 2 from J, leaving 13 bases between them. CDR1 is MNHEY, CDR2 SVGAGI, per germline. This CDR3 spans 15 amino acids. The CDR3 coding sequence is TGTGCCAGCAGTTACACGGGCCAACTAGCCTACGAGCAGTACTTC. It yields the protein CASSYTGQLAYEQYF.

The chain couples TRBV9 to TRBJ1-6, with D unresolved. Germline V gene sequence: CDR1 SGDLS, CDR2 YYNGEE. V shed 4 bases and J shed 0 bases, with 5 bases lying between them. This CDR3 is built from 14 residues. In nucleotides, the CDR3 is TGTGCCAGCAGCCCCAGCTCCTATAATTCACCCCTCCACTTT. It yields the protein CASSPSSYNSPLHF.

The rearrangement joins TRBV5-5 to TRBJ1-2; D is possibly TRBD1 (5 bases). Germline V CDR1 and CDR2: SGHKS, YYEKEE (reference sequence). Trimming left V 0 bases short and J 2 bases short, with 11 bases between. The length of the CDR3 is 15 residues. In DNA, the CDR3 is TGTGCCAGCAGCTTGGACCCACGGGGGAACTATGGCTACACCTTC. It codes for CASSLDPRGNYGYTF. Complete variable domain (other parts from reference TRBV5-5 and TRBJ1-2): DAGVTQSPTHLIKTRGQQVTLRCSPISGHKSVSWYQQVLGQGPQFIFQYYEKEERGRGNFPDRFSARQFPNYSSELNVNALLLGDSALYLCASSLDPRGNYGYTFGSGTRLTVV.

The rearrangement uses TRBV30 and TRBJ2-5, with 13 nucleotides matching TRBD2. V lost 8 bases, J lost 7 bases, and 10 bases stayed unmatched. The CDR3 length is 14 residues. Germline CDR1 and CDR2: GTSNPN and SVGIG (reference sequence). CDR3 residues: CAGKLAGGPGTQYF. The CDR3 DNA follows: TGTGCCGGAAAACTAGCGGGAGGGCCGGGGACCCAGTACTTC.

The CDR3 reads CASSAGVRREQYF. The CDR3 region has the DNA TGTGCCAGCAGTGCCGGGGTCAGGCGCGAGCAGTACTTC. The V call is TRBV6-4, the J call TRBJ2-7; a possible D gene is TRBD2 (5 bases). The CDR3 spans 13 residues. The V gene lost 4 bases and the J gene lost 6 bases, with 13 bases spanning the gap. Looked up from germline, CDR1 is MRHNA and CDR2 is SNTAGT.

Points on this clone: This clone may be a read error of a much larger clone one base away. CDR3 bases: TGTACCTGGGAACAGGGGGCCGAGACCCAGTACTTC. Translated: CTWEQGAETQYF. This rearrangement joins TRBV30 to TRBJ2-5; 9 nucleotides align to TRBD1. Germline V gives CDR1 GTSNPN, CDR2 SVGIG (reference sequence). This CDR3 has 12 residues.

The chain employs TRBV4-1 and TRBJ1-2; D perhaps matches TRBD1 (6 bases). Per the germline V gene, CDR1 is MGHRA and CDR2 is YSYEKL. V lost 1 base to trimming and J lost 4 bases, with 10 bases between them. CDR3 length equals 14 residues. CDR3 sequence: CASSQGDRPYGYTF. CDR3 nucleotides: TGCGCCAGCAGCCAAGGAGACAGGCCCTATGGCTACACCTTC.

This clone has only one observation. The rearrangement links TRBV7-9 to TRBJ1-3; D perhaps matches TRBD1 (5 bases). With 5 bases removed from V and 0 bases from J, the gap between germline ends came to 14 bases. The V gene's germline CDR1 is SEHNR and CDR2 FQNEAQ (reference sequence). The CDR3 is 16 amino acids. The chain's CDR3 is CASSDGVQGSGNTIYF. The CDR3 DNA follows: TGTGCCAGCAGCGATGGCGTCCAGGGCTCTGGAAACACCATATATTTT.

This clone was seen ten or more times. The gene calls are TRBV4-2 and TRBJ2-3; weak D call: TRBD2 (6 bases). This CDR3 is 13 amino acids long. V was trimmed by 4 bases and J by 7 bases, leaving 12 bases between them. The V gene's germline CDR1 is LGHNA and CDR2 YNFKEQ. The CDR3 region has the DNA TGTGCCAGCAGCCGGGGAGGCGGTAATACGCAGTATTTT. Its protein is CASSRGGGNTQYF.

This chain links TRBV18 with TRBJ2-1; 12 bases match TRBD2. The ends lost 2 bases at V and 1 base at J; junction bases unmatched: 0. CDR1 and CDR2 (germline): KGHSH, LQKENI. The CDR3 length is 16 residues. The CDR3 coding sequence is TGTGCCAGCTCACCAGGGACTAGCGGGTCCTACAATGAGCAGTTCTTC. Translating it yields CASSPGTSGSYNEQFF.

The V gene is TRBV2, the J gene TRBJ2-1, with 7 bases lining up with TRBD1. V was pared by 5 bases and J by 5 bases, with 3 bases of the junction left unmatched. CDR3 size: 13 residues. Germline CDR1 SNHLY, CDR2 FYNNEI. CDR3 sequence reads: CASSSTGDNEQFF. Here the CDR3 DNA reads TGTGCCAGCAGTAGTACAGGGGACAATGAGCAGTTCTTC.

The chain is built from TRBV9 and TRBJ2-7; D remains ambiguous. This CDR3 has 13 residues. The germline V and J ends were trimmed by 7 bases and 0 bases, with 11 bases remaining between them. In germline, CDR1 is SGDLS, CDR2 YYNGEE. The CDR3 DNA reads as TGTGCCAGCGGAACAGAAAGCTCCTACGAGCAGTACTTC. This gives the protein CASGTESSYEQYF.

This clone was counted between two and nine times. CDR3 bases: TGTGCCAGCAGCTTGTTTGGGGGGGCGGACACCGGGGAGCTGTTTTTT. Its translation is CASSLFGGADTGELFF. The chain carries TRBV5-5 and TRBJ2-2; possibly TRBD2 for D (7 bases). Trimming pared 1 base from V and 3 bases from J, leaving 13 bases between. CDR1 and CDR2 from the germline V gene are SGHKS and YYEKEE (reference sequence). This CDR3 is built from 16 residues. Filled out from reference TRBV5-5 and TRBJ2-2, the complete variable domain reads DAGVTQSPTHLIKTRGQQVTLRCSPISGHKSVSWYQQVLGQGPQFIFQYYEKEERGRGNFPDRFSARQFPNYSSELNVNALLLGDSALYLCASSLFGGADTGELFFGEGSRLTVL.

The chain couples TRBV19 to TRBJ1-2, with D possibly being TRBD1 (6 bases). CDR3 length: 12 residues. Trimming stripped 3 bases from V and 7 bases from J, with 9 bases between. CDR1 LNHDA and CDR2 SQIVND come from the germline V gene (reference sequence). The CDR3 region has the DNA TGTGCCAGTAGTATGAGACAGGCTGGCTACACCTTC. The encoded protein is CASSMRQAGYTF.